The 23 T cell receptor beta chains reported below all come from one sample, sequenced in a study of T cell responses to AZD1222 COVID-19 vaccine. TCRdb's copy holds only in-frame clones and misses some; the assay was immunoSEQ multiplex PCR. The sample lists roughly 55,000 clones; 70% to 90% were seen once. The specimen comprised peripheral blood, sampled on day 0 of AZD1222 vaccination. The receptors originated from an adult in good health.

This sequence joins TRBV7-3 and TRBJ2-1; 9 positions match TRBD2. This CDR3 has 15 amino acids. Germline V gene sequence: CDR1 SGHTA, CDR2 FQGTGA. After removal of 5 bases from V and 8 bases from J, the junction contained 10 bases not matched to a gene. CDR3 bases: TGTGCCAGCAGCCGCGGGACTAGCCGATCCGATGAGCAGTTCTTC. This codes for CASSRGTSRSDEQFF.

The chain joins TRBV9 to TRBJ1-1; the D gene is possibly TRBD1 (5 bases). The V end was cut by 0 bases, the J end by 4 bases, with 10 bases between. This CDR3 is built from 14 residues. Germline V CDR1 and CDR2: SGDLS, YYNGEE. The CDR3 DNA reads TGTGCCAGCAGCGTAGGGGCAGGGCGCACTGAAGCTTTCTTT. Its translation is CASSVGAGRTEAFF. The full variable domain, in which reference TRBV9 and TRBJ1-1 provide the parts outside the CDR3, is DSGVTQTPKHLITATGQRVTLRCSPRSGDLSVYWYQQSLDQGLQFLIQYYNGEERAKGNILERFSAQQFPDLHSELNLSSLELGDSALYFCASSVGAGRTEAFFGQGTRLTVV.

The chain links TRBV5-1 to TRBJ2-2, with D tentatively TRBD2 (6 bases). This CDR3 spans 15 amino acids. The germline V gene has CDR1 SGHRS and CDR2 YFSETQ. Trimming removed 2 bases at V and 1 base at J, with 9 bases between. The CDR3 bases are TGCGCCAGCAGCTTCGGGGGACGGAACACCGGGGAGCTGTTTTTT. Translation: CASSFGGRNTGELFF.

The chain links TRBV5-1 to TRBJ1-6; the match to TRBD1 covers 8 bases. In germline, CDR1 is SGHRS, CDR2 YFSETQ. V was clipped by 4 bases and J by 10 bases; unmatched bases: 7. This CDR3 contains 14 residues. The CDR3: CASSPGQGGSPLHF. For the CDR3, the DNA is TGCGCCAGCAGCCCAGGACAGGGAGGGTCACCCCTCCACTTT.

V gene TRBV5-4 combines with J gene TRBJ2-3; weak D call: TRBD1 (5 bases). CDR1 is SGHNT, CDR2 YYREEE, per germline (reference sequence). The CDR3 extends over 14 amino acids. Deletions cut 2 bases from V and 2 bases from J, with 9 bases between. CDR3 protein: CASSLRGSTDTQYF. The CDR3 nucleotides are TGTGCCAGCAGCTTAAGGGGATCCACAGATACGCAGTATTTT.

This chain connects TRBV30 to TRBJ2-6; D is ambiguous. The length of the CDR3 is 13 residues. The V end lost 3 bases, the J end lost 3 bases, and 6 bases lay between the germline ends. Germline CDR1 reads GTSNPN; CDR2 reads SVGIG (reference sequence). This CDR3 is CAWRSSGANVLTF. CDR3 coding DNA: TGTGCCTGGAGGTCTAGTGGGGCCAACGTCCTGACTTTC. The full variable domain, in which reference TRBV30 and TRBJ2-6 provide the parts outside the CDR3, is SQTIHQWPATLVQPVGSPLSLECTVEGTSNPNLYWYRQAAGRGLQLLFYSVGIGQISSEVPQNLSASRPQDRQFILSSKKLLLSDSGFYLCAWRSSGANVLTFGAGSRLTVL.

J is TRBJ2-2 and V is TRBV3-1 (or the pseudogene TRBV3-2), with 7 bases aligning to TRBD2. V lost 1 base, J lost 6 bases, and 11 bases stayed unmatched. The germline V gene has CDR1 LGHDT and CDR2 YNNKEL (reference sequence). The CDR3 contains 17 residues. This CDR3 is CASSQATSRGLSGELFF. For the CDR3, the DNA is TGTGCCAGCAGCCAAGCGACTAGCAGAGGCTTATCCGGGGAGCTGTTTTTT.

CDR3 coding DNA: TGTGCCAGCAGTCAAGGGGGCAACTATGGCTACACCTTC. Translated: CASSQGGNYGYTF. The V gene is TRBV12-3 or TRBV12-4, the J gene TRBJ1-2; 7 bases align to TRBD1. The junction had 2 bases not matched to a gene; V was cut back by 5 bases and J by 2 bases. The CDR3 has 13 residues.

The rearrangement joins TRBV18 to TRBJ1-2; D call uncertain. This CDR3 is built from 13 residues. Germline V gives CDR1 KGHSH, CDR2 LQKENI. V gave up 3 bases and J gave up 3 bases, with 8 bases separating them. The CDR3 region is CASSPTSDYGYTF. The CDR3 nucleotides read TGTGCCAGCTCACCTACGTCGGACTATGGCTACACCTTC.

There are a few counts of this clone. This sequence joins TRBV6-4 and TRBJ1-6; D is unclear. Germline V gene data show CDR1 as MRHNA and CDR2 as SNTAGT. Trimming removed 2 bases from V and 3 bases from J, with 11 bases in between. The CDR3 runs 16 residues. The CDR3 DNA follows: TGTGCCAGCAGTGACAACCCCGGTGACTATAATTCACCCCTCCACTTT. The encoded protein is CASSDNPGDYNSPLHF.

The chain links TRBV7-2 to TRBJ1-1, with a weak D call TRBD1 (5 bases). The V and J ends lost 1 base and 6 bases respectively, with 9 bases between them. This CDR3 region has 13 residues. Germline-derived CDR1 and CDR2 are SGHTA and FQGNSA. The CDR3: CASSLDPGPEAFF. CDR3 in DNA: TGTGCCAGCAGCTTAGACCCAGGGCCTGAAGCTTTCTTT.

The chain uses TRBV7-8 and TRBJ1-4; tentatively, D is TRBD1 (5 bases). V gave up 5 bases and J gave up 2 bases, with 24 bases separating them. This CDR3 has 19 residues. CDR1 and CDR2 from the germline V gene are SGHVS and FQNEAQ. The CDR3 protein is CASSPTRRGRLGTNEKLFF. The CDR3 DNA is TGTGCCAGCAGCCCCACCCGGCGGGGGAGATTGGGTACTAATGAAAAACTGTTTTTT. The complete variable domain, with remaining parts taken from reference TRBV7-8 and TRBJ1-4, reads GAGVSQSPRYKVAKRGQDVALRCDPISGHVSLFWYQQALGQGPEFLTYFQNEAQLDKSGLPSDRFFAERPEGSVSTLKIQRTQQEDSAVYLCASSPTRRGRLGTNEKLFFGSGTQLSVL.

The chain has TRBV12-5 and TRBJ1-2, with TRBD1 matching 8 bases. This CDR3 is built from 17 residues. Germline assignment: CDR1 LGHNT and CDR2 FRNRAP. V trimming: 5 bases; J trimming: 1 base; junction bases outside the gene matches: 12. The CDR3 DNA is TGTGCTAGTGGTGCCTCCCCCGGGACAGGATTTAACTATGGCTACACCTTC. Translation: CASGASPGTGFNYGYTF.

The rearrangement uses TRBV10-3 and TRBJ1-3; 7 bases align to TRBD1. Germline-derived CDR1 and CDR2 are ENHRY and SYGVKD. With 10 bases clipped from V and 0 bases from J, the junction kept 9 bases outside the gene matches. This CDR3 is built from 15 residues. This chain's CDR3 is CATYPGTASGNTIYF. In DNA, the CDR3 is TGTGCCACCTATCCAGGGACAGCCTCTGGAAACACCATATATTTT.

This chain connects TRBV5-1 to TRBJ1-2; D not resolved. The CDR3 length is 16 residues. Germline loops: CDR1 SGHRS, CDR2 YFSETQ. Trimming stripped 0 bases from V and 2 bases from J, with 14 bases between. CDR3 region: CASSLDSQASNYGYTF. CDR3 coding DNA: TGCGCCAGCAGCTTGGACTCTCAGGCCTCAAACTATGGCTACACCTTC.

This chain links TRBV3-1 (or the pseudogene TRBV3-2) with TRBJ1-5, with a weak D call TRBD1 (6 bases). V was clipped by 1 base and J by 7 bases, with 11 bases between them. Germline values: CDR1 LGHDT, CDR2 YNNKEL (reference sequence). The CDR3 runs 14 residues. The CDR3 bases are TGTGCCAGCAGCCAAGCTCGGGGGGCACAGCCCCAGCATTTT. Its translation: CASSQARGAQPQHF.

This clone appeared a few times. The rearrangement links TRBV7-8 to TRBJ1-5; D possibly corresponds to TRBD1 (5 bases). This CDR3 has 15 residues. Trimming removed 5 bases from V and 0 bases from J, with 11 bases in between. Germline lookup yields CDR1 SGHVS and CDR2 FQNEAQ. The DNA of the CDR3 is TGTGCCAGCAGCCGGGGGACCAATAGCAATCAGCCCCAGCATTTT. It yields the protein CASSRGTNSNQPQHF. The full variable domain, with the rest looked up from reference TRBV7-8 and TRBJ1-5, is GAGVSQSPRYKVAKRGQDVALRCDPISGHVSLFWYQQALGQGPEFLTYFQNEAQLDKSGLPSDRFFAERPEGSVSTLKIQRTQQEDSAVYLCASSRGTNSNQPQHFGDGTRLSIL.

The J gene is TRBJ1-1, the V gene TRBV11-2; D gene uncertain. V was pared by 6 bases and J by 4 bases, with 6 bases between. This CDR3 has 11 residues. Germline-derived CDR1 and CDR2 are SGHAT and FQNNGV. The CDR3 sequence: CASRRGTEAFF. In DNA, the CDR3 is TGTGCCAGCAGGAGAGGCACTGAAGCTTTCTTT.

The chain is built from TRBV7-6 and TRBJ2-3; 7 bases agree with TRBD2. The CDR3 has 15 amino acids. V lost 4 bases, J lost 1 base, and 5 bases stayed unmatched. Germline lookup yields CDR1 SGHVS and CDR2 FNYEAQ. CDR3 DNA sequence: TGTGCCAGCAGCTCGTCTAGCGGACGCACAGATACGCAGTATTTT. It codes for CASSSSSGRTDTQYF. The full variable domain, with the rest looked up from reference TRBV7-6 and TRBJ2-3, is GAGVSQSPRYKVTKRGQDVALRCDPISGHVSLYWYRQALGQGPEFLTYFNYEAQQDKSGLPNDRFSAERPEGSISTLTIQRTEQRDSAMYRCASSSSSGRTDTQYFGPGTRLTVL.

V gene TRBV19 combines with J gene TRBJ1-3; D unclear. The CDR3 runs to 12 residues. With 2 bases removed from V and 4 bases from J, the gap between germline ends came to 3 bases. Per germline, CDR1 LNHDA and CDR2 SQIVND (reference sequence). CDR3 bases: TGTGCCAGTAGTATACGGGGAAACACCATATATTTT. This gives the protein CASSIRGNTIYF.

The rearrangement joins TRBV2 to TRBJ2-2; 7 nucleotides match TRBD1. J lost 3 bases, V lost 6 bases, and 4 bases had no gene match. The CDR3 covers 14 residues. Germline CDR1 SNHLY, CDR2 FYNNEI. CDR3 residues: CASRADRYTGELFF. The DNA for the CDR3 is TGTGCCAGCAGGGCGGACAGGTACACCGGGGAGCTGTTTTTT. Filled out from reference TRBV2 and TRBJ2-2, the complete variable domain reads EPEVTQTPSHQVTQMGQEVILRCVPISNHLYFYWYRQILGQKVEFLVSFYNNEISEKSEIFDDQFSVERPDGSNFTLKIRSTKLEDSAMYFCASRADRYTGELFFGEGSRLTVL.

CDR3 sequence: CASSDSGFSANYGYTF. As DNA, the CDR3 is TGTGCCAGCAGTGACTCAGGGTTCTCGGCTAACTATGGCTACACCTTC. The chain links TRBV6-4 to TRBJ1-2; no definite D call. Germline V gene lookup returns CDR1 MRHNA and CDR2 SNTAGT. V was cut by 0 bases and J by 0 bases, with 11 bases left in between. The CDR3 is 16 residues long.

The chain is built from TRBV3-1 (or the pseudogene TRBV3-2) and TRBJ1-2, with D perhaps TRBD1 (6 bases). Trimming pared 0 bases from V and 8 bases from J, leaving 13 bases between. CDR1 is LGHDT and CDR2 is YNNKEL in the germline V gene (reference sequence). This CDR3 contains 14 residues. CDR3 in amino acids: CASSQDRGFGGYTF. DNA for the CDR3: TGTGCCAGCAGCCAAGATAGGGGGTTTGGGGGCTACACCTTC.